This is a list of T cell receptor beta chains from one sample in a study of blood T cell repertoires in COVID-19. Sequencing used immunoSEQ multiplex PCR; TCRdb keeps in-frame clones, though not all of them. The sample includes 300,000 to 350,000 clones, 80% to 90% seen only once; the top ten take approximately 10%. Specimen: peripheral blood. The receptor set was obtained from a man aged 25 to 40 with COVID-19, enrolled during active disease. Both conserved end residues are part of each CDR3. Fields, in order: D gene, CDR3 length, V gene, J gene, clone size, CDR3 protein, CDR3 DNA. D genes are given only for firm matches. The listing skips clone size in some rows; elsewhere it reads once, few, many or a size class.

-,16,TRBV6-5,TRBJ2-7,-,CASSYYGTLWSYEQYF,TGTGCCAGCAGTTACTACGGGACACTCTGGTCCTACGAGCAGTACTTC
TRBD2,14,TRBV7-2,TRBJ2-7,-,CASSPSGVTYEQYF,TGTGCCAGCAGCCCTAGCGGGGTTACCTACGAGCAGTACTTC
TRBD2,20,TRBV6-2/TRBV6-3,TRBJ2-7,few,CASSYSRGTSGSRVSYEQYF,TGTGCCAGCAGTTACTCGAGAGGGACTAGCGGGAGTAGAGTATCCTACGAGCAGTACTTC
-,14,TRBV5-1,TRBJ2-2,many,CASSLAWNTGELFF,TGCGCCAGCAGCTTGGCCTGGAACACCGGGGAGCTGTTTTTT
TRBD1,17,TRBV29-1,TRBJ1-2,-,CSVEGGTGGIADYGYTF,TGCAGCGTTGAGGGCGGGACAGGGGGCATCGCTGACTATGGCTACACCTTC
-,15,TRBV24-1,TRBJ2-2,-,CATSDGGTSTGELFF,TGTGCCACCAGTGATGGGGGCACTTCTACCGGGGAGCTGTTTTTT
-,15,TRBV5-1,TRBJ1-2,-,CASSPLRGSNYGYTF,TGCGCCAGCAGCCCCCTTCGGGGATCCAACTATGGCTACACCTTC
TRBD1,15,TRBV27,TRBJ1-2,-,CASSPGTGLHYGYTF,TGTGCCAGCAGTCCGGGGACAGGCCTACACTATGGCTACACCTTC
-,13,TRBV7-2,TRBJ2-3,-,CASSLALSDTQYF,TGTGCCAGCAGCTTAGCCCTCTCAGATACGCAGTATTTT
-,16,TRBV7-2,TRBJ2-2,once,CASSLAWQVGTGELFF,TGTGCCAGCAGCTTAGCTTGGCAGGTTGGCACCGGGGAGCTGTTTTTT
TRBD2,14,TRBV4-1,TRBJ2-5,-,CASSRLAGVETQYF,TGCGCCAGCAGCCGATTAGCGGGAGTGGAGACCCAGTACTTC
TRBD1,15,TRBV4-1,TRBJ2-7,-,CASSYPGQGTYEQYF,TGCGCCAGCAGCTACCCGGGACAGGGCACCTACGAGCAGTACTTC
-,15,TRBV7-9,TRBJ1-4,-,CASSLALSGNEKLFF,TGTGCCAGCAGCTTAGCGCTAAGCGGTAATGAAAAACTGTTTTTT
TRBD2,17,TRBV4-1,TRBJ2-4,-,CASSHLEGGLAKNIQYF,TGCGCCAGCAGCCATCTCGAGGGAGGGTTAGCCAAAAACATTCAGTACTTC
TRBD2,17,TRBV5-1,TRBJ2-3,-,CASSLGTSGSSTDTQYF,TGCGCCAGCAGCTTGGGGACTAGCGGGAGTAGCACAGATACGCAGTATTTT
TRBD1,14,TRBV5-1,TRBJ1-2,-,CASSTGQAGYGYTF,TGCGCCAGCAGCACAGGACAGGCCGGGTATGGCTACACCTTC
TRBD1,14,TRBV5-1,TRBJ1-6,-,CASSPGTGSSPLHF,TGCGCCAGCAGCCCCGGGACAGGGAGTTCACCCCTCCACTTT
-,15,TRBV28,TRBJ1-3,-,CASSPSGSLGNTIYF,TGTGCCAGCAGTCCAAGTGGGAGCCTTGGAAACACCATATATTTT
TRBD2,15,TRBV30,TRBJ2-1,-,CAWTAGDRLYNEQFF,TGTGCCTGGACCGCGGGAGACCGACTCTACAATGAGCAGTTCTTC
TRBD1,14,TRBV27,TRBJ2-7,-,CASRPDRSPYEQYF,TGTGCCAGCAGACCGGACAGGAGCCCCTACGAGCAGTACTTC
-,21,TRBV21-1,TRBJ2-6,once,CASSKGARAGPLCSGANVLTF,TGTGCCAGCAGCAAAGGGGCCCGCGCGGGCCCCCTCTGCTCTGGGGCCAACGTCCTGACTTTC
-,17,TRBV11-2,TRBJ2-7,-,CASSLYEMRNGDYEQYF,TGTGCCAGCAGCCTCTACGAGATGAGGAACGGTGATTACGAGCAGTACTTC
TRBD1,19,TRBV7-2,TRBJ2-7,-,CASSWGGPPFGTGYYEQYF,TGTGCCAGCAGCTGGGGAGGGCCACCCTTCGGGACAGGGTACTACGAGCAGTACTTC
-,18,TRBV5-4,TRBJ1-5,-,CASSLVGEGGSSNQPQHF,TGTGCCAGCAGCTTGGTCGGAGAAGGCGGGAGTAGCAATCAGCCCCAGCATTTT
-,16,TRBV10-2,TRBJ1-6,few,CASSEEGGGHNSPLHF,TGCGCCAGCAGTGAGGAGGGAGGGGGGCATAATTCACCCCTCCACTTT
-,16,TRBV6-5,TRBJ2-2,-,CASSYSPGANTGELFF,TGTGCCAGCAGTTACTCGCCAGGGGCGAACACCGGGGAGCTGTTTTTT
TRBD2,19,TRBV7-2,TRBJ2-1,-,CASSLGTSGRAGRNNEQFF,TGTGCCAGCAGCTTAGGTACTAGCGGGAGGGCCGGCCGCAACAATGAGCAGTTCTTC
-,16,TRBV4-1,TRBJ2-3,many,CASSQPRLVNADTQYF,TGCGCCAGCAGCCAACCCCGACTAGTTAACGCAGATACGCAGTATTTT
-,16,TRBV21-1,TRBJ1-4,-,CASSKISTVLWEKLFF,TGTGCCAGCAGCAAAATCTCGACAGTATTATGGGAAAAACTGTTTTTT
-,17,TRBV7-8,TRBJ1-1,-,CASSLKPRGRMNTEAFF,TGTGCCAGCAGCTTAAAGCCTAGAGGGAGAATGAACACTGAAGCTTTCTTT
TRBD1,12,TRBV11-2,TRBJ1-2,-,CASSIPGQGSRF,TGTGCCAGCAGCATTCCGGGACAGGGAAGTCGCTTC
TRBD1,14,TRBV11-1,TRBJ2-2,few,CASSTGTATGELFF,TGTGCCAGCAGCACGGGGACAGCGACCGGGGAGCTGTTTTTT
TRBD1,17,TRBV7-9,TRBJ1-5,few,CASSPGQGAMYNQPQHF,TGTGCCAGCAGCCCTGGACAGGGGGCGATGTACAATCAGCCCCAGCATTTT
TRBD2,12,TRBV6-5,TRBJ2-1,-,CASRPKRGEQFF,TGTGCCAGCAGGCCCAAGCGGGGAGAGCAGTTCTTC
-,15,TRBV6-2/TRBV6-3,TRBJ2-4,-,CASSYSITGLDIQYF,TGTGCCAGCAGTTACTCGATCACAGGGTTGGACATTCAGTACTTC
TRBD2,18,TRBV19,TRBJ2-1,-,CASSIRTSGEALYNEQFF,TGTGCCAGTAGTATCCGGACTAGCGGGGAGGCCCTCTACAATGAGCAGTTCTTC
TRBD1,16,TRBV11-2,TRBJ1-6,-,CASSSPGTAGNSPLHF,TGTGCCAGCAGCTCCCCCGGGACAGCCGGTAATTCACCCCTCCACTTT